This record covers a single T cell receptor beta chain. Indicated time point: pre-sensitization, week 0. The treatment is: therapeutic diphenylcyclopropenone sensitization with weekly scalp DPC. The data were obtained in a study of human T cells and chemical hapten exposure. TCRdb redid the calling of the RACE reads with MiXCR, one entry per CDR3 protein. The table records fewer than 350,000 distinct CDR3 sequences, around 7% of them present only once. The length of the CDR3 is 14 residues. V lost 4 bases to trimming and J lost 5 bases, with 12 bases between them. CDR1 and CDR2 from the germline V gene are MNHNS and SASEGT.

The V call is TRBV6-1, the J call TRBJ2-1; the D gene is possibly TRBD1 (6 bases). Sequences were derived from whole blood, sampled in connection with sensitization to the hapten diphenylcyclopropenone (DPC). The source of this sequence is a man between 18 and 35 years old with alopecia areata. Some clones in this sample may be carry-over from other donors' samples. In DNA, the CDR3 is TGTGCCAGCAGTGGGGGACACTTAGACAATGAGCAGTTCTTC. Translated: CASSGGHLDNEQFF.